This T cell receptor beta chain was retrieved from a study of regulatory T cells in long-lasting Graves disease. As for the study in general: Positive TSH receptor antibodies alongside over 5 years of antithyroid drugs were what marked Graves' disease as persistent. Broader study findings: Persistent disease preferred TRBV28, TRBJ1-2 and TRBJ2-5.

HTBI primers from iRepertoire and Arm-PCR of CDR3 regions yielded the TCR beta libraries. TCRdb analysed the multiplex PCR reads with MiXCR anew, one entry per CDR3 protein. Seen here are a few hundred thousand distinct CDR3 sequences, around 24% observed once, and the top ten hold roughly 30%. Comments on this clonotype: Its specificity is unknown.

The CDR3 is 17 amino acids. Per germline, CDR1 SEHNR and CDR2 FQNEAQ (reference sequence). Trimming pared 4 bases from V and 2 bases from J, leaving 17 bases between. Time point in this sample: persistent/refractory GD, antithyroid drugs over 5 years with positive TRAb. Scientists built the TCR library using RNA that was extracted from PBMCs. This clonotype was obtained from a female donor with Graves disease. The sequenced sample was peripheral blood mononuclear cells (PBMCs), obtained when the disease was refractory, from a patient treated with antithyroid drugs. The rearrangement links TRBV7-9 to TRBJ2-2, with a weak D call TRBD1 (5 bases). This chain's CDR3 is CASSSLPRQTNTGELFF. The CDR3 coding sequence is TGTGCCAGCAGCTCTCTCCCTAGACAGACTAACACCGGGGAGCTGTTTTTT.